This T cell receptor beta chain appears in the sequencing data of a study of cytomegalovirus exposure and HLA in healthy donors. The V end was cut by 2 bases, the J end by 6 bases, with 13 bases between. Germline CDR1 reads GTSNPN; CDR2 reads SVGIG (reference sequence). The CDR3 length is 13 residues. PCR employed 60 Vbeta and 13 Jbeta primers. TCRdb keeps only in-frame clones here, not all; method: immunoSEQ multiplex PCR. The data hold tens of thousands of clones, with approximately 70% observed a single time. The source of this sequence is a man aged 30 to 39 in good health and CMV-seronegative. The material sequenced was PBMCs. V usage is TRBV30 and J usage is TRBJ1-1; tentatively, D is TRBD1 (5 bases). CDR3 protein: CAWSNIRVAEAFF. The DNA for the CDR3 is TGTGCCTGGAGTAATATCAGGGTCGCTGAAGCTTTCTTT.